These T cell receptor beta chains were read from a single sample in a study of spatial heterogeneity in lung cancer. TCRdb reprocessed the 5' RACE reads via MiXCR and lists one record per CDR3 protein. The sample lists about 13,000 distinct CDR3 sequences; 4.5% to 6% were seen once. The sample in question was lung tumor tissue, obtained at surgery. The receptors here all came from a female donor with early-stage non-small cell lung cancer. Both conserved end residues are part of each CDR3. Each record gives: clone size, V gene, D gene, J gene, CDR3 DNA, CDR3 protein. A D gene is named only where the DNA matches it firmly. Clone sizes are given selectively: once, few, many, or a class where the clone is expanded.

abundance: many
v_gene: TRBV5-5
d_gene: TRBD1
j_gene: TRBJ2-1
CDR3nt: TGTGCCAGCAGCTTGGGGTCCAGGACAGGGGACGGGAATGAGCAGTTCTTC
CDR3aa: CASSLGSRTGDGNEQFF

abundance: medium-sized
v_gene: TRBV20-1
d_gene: TRBD2
j_gene: TRBJ2-2
CDR3nt: TGCAGTGCTAGAGCCCGACTAGCGGGGAACACCGGGGAGCTGTTTTTT
CDR3aa: CSARARLAGNTGELFF

abundance: .
v_gene: TRBV19
d_gene: .
j_gene: TRBJ2-7
CDR3nt: TGTGCCAGTAGTACTCAACCCGACTCCTACGAGCAGTACTTC
CDR3aa: CASSTQPDSYEQYF

abundance: many
v_gene: TRBV7-3
d_gene: TRBD2
j_gene: TRBJ2-3
CDR3nt: TGTGCCAGCAGCCCCCGACCCGGACTAGCGGGGGATACGCAGTATTTT
CDR3aa: CASSPRPGLAGDTQYF

abundance: medium-sized
v_gene: TRBV12-3/TRBV12-4
d_gene: .
j_gene: TRBJ2-7
CDR3nt: TGTGCCAGCAGTTTAAGGATGGGACTGAGGGAGCAGTACTTC
CDR3aa: CASSLRMGLREQYF

abundance: medium-sized
v_gene: TRBV28
d_gene: .
j_gene: TRBJ1-3
CDR3nt: TGTGCCAGCAGTTTACAGGGGACTGGAAACACCATATATTTT
CDR3aa: CASSLQGTGNTIYF

abundance: many
v_gene: TRBV28
d_gene: .
j_gene: TRBJ2-3
CDR3nt: TGTGCCAGCAGCGACCTGGCCGCCACAGATTCGCAGTATTTT
CDR3aa: CASSDLAATDSQYF

abundance: many
v_gene: TRBV9
d_gene: TRBD2
j_gene: TRBJ2-1
CDR3nt: TGTGCCAGCAGCGCCCGTAGATCAAGCGGGGGGATAACCAATGAGCAGTTCTTC
CDR3aa: CASSARRSSGGITNEQFF

abundance: many
v_gene: TRBV7-8
d_gene: .
j_gene: TRBJ2-7
CDR3nt: TGTGCCAGCCATCCCGGCGTCAACTACGAGCAGTACTTC
CDR3aa: CASHPGVNYEQYF

abundance: many
v_gene: TRBV5-1
d_gene: TRBD1
j_gene: TRBJ2-7
CDR3nt: TGCGCCAGCAGCTCTCAGGGGGCGATCGACGAGCAGTACTTC
CDR3aa: CASSSQGAIDEQYF

abundance: many
v_gene: TRBV11-1
d_gene: .
j_gene: TRBJ2-2
CDR3nt: TGTGCCAGCAGCCAGGGGAGCACCGGGGAGCTGTTTTTT
CDR3aa: CASSQGSTGELFF

abundance: medium-sized
v_gene: TRBV11-3
d_gene: TRBD2
j_gene: TRBJ2-2
CDR3nt: TGTGCCAGCAGCCTTCGGACTAGCGGGGGGAACACCGGGGAGCTGTTTTTT
CDR3aa: CASSLRTSGGNTGELFF

abundance: medium-sized
v_gene: TRBV7-2
d_gene: TRBD1
j_gene: TRBJ2-5
CDR3nt: TGTGCCAGCAGCTTTACCCCCCCATGGACAGGGGGGGTCGAAGAGACCCAGTACTTC
CDR3aa: CASSFTPPWTGGVEETQYF

abundance: many
v_gene: TRBV13
d_gene: TRBD1
j_gene: TRBJ2-5
CDR3nt: TGTGCCAGCAGCACCGGGACAGAAGAGACCCAGTACTTC
CDR3aa: CASSTGTEETQYF

abundance: medium-sized
v_gene: TRBV20-1
d_gene: .
j_gene: TRBJ2-2
CDR3nt: TGCAGTGCTAGGTCTGTCAACACCGGGGAGCTGTTTTTT
CDR3aa: CSARSVNTGELFF

abundance: many
v_gene: TRBV7-3
d_gene: .
j_gene: TRBJ2-2
CDR3nt: TGTGCCAGCAGCCGAGATGCCGGGGAGCTGTTTTTT
CDR3aa: CASSRDAGELFF

abundance: large
v_gene: TRBV9
d_gene: TRBD1
j_gene: TRBJ2-7
CDR3nt: TGTGCCAGCAGCCCCCACGAATCCGGGACAGGTACCTACGAGCAGTACTTC
CDR3aa: CASSPHESGTGTYEQYF

abundance: many
v_gene: TRBV3-1
d_gene: .
j_gene: TRBJ1-6
CDR3nt: TGTGCCAGCAGCGGGGCGGCAGATAATTCACCCCTCCACTTT
CDR3aa: CASSGAADNSPLHF

abundance: many
v_gene: TRBV7-3
d_gene: TRBD1
j_gene: TRBJ2-3
CDR3nt: TGTGCCAGCAGAACAGGGGCGACCACAGATACGCAGTATTTT
CDR3aa: CASRTGATTDTQYF

abundance: medium-sized
v_gene: TRBV12-3/TRBV12-4
d_gene: .
j_gene: TRBJ1-1
CDR3nt: TGTGCCAGCAGTTTCCCGACGGAGATGAACACTGAAGCTTTCTTT
CDR3aa: CASSFPTEMNTEAFF